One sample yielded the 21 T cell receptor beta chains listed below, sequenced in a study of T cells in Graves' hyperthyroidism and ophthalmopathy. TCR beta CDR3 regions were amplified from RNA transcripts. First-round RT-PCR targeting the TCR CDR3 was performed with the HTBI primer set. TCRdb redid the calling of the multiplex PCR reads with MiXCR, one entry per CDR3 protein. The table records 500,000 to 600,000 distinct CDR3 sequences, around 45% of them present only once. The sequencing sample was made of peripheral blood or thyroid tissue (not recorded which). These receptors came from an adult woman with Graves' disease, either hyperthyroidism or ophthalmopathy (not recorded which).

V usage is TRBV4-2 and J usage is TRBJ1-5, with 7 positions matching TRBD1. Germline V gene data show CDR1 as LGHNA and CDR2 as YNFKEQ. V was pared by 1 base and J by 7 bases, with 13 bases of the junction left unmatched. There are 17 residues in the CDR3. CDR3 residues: CASSQAWEGGGRQPQHF. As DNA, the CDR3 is TGTGCCAGCAGCCAAGCCTGGGAAGGGGGCGGCAGGCAGCCCCAGCATTTT.

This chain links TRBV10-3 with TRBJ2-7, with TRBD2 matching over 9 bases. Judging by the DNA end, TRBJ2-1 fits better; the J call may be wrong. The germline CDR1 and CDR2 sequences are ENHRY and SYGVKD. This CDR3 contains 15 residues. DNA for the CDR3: TGTGCCATCAGCTTCATAGCGGGAGAGTACAATGAGCAGTTCTTC. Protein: CAISFIAGEYNEQFF.

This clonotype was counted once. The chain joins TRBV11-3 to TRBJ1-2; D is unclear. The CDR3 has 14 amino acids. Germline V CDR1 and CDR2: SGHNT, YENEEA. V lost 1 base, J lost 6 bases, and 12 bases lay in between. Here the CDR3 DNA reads TGTGCCAGCAGCTTAGGGAGGCAGAGCCATGGCTACACCTTC. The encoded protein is CASSLGRQSHGYTF. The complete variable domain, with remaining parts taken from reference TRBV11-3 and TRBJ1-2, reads EAGVVQSPRYKIIEKKQPVAFWCNPISGHNTLYWYLQNLGQGPELLIRYENEEAVDDSQLPKDRFSAERLKGVDSTLKIQPAELGDSAVYLCASSLGRQSHGYTFGSGTRLTVV.

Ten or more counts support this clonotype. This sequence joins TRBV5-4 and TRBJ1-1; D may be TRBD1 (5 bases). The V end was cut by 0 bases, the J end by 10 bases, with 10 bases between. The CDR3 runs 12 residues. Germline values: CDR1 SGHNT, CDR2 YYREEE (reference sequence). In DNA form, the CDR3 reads TGTGCCAGCAGCTTGGAGTTTGGGGCAGCTTTCTTT. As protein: CASSLEFGAAFF.

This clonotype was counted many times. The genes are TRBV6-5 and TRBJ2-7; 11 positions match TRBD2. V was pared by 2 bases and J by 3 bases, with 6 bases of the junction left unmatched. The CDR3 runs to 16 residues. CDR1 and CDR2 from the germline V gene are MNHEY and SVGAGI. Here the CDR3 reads CASSYTRLAGFYEQYF. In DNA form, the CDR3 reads TGTGCCAGCAGTTACACACGACTAGCGGGATTCTACGAGCAGTACTTC.

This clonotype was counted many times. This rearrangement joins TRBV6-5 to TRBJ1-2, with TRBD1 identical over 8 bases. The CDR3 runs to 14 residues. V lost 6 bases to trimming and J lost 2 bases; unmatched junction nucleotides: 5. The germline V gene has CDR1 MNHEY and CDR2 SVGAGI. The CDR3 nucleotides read TGTGCCAGCAGGCGGGACAGGCGGAACTATGGCTACACCTTC. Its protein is CASRRDRRNYGYTF.

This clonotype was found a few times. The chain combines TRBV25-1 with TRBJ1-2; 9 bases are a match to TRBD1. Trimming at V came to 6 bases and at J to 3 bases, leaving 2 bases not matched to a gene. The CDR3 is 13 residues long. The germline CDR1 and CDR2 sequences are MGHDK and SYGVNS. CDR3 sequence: CASRGDRDYGYTF. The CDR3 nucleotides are TGTGCCAGCAGAGGGGACAGGGACTATGGCTACACCTTC.

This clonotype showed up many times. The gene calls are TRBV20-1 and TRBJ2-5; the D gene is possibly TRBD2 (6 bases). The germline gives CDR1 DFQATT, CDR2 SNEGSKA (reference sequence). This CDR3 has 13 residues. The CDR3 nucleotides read TGCAACCCAATTAGCGGATCGATGGAGACCCAGTACTTC. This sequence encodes CNPISGSMETQYF.

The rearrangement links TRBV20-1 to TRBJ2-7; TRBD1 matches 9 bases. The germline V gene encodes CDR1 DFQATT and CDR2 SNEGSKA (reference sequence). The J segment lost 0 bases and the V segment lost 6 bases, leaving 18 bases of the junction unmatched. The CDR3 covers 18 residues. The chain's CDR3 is CSAGRTGETGTNSYEQYF. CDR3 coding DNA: TGCAGTGCAGGCCGGACAGGGGAGACCGGGACTAACTCCTACGAGCAGTACTTC.

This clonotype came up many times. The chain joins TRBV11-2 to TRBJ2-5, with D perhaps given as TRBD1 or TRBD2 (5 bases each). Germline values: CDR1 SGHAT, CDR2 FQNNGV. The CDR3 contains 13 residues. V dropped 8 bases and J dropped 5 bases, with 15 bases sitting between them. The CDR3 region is CASSNFRDETQYF. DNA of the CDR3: TGTGCCAGCTCCAACTTTAGGGACGAGACCCAGTACTTC.

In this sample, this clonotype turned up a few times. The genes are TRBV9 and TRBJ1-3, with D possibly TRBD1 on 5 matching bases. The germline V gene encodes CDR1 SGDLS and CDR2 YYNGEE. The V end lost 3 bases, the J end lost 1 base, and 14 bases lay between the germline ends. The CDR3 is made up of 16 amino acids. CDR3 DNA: TGTGCCAGCAGCGGATCCCGGGACGGGTCTGGAAACACCATATATTTT. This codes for CASSGSRDGSGNTIYF.

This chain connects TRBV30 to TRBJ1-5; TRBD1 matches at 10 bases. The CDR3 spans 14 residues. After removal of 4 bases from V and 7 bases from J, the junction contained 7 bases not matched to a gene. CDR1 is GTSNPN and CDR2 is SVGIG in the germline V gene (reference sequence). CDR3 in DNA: TGTGCCTGGACCGGGACAGGGGTGAGCCAGCCCCAGCATTTT. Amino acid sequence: CAWTGTGVSQPQHF.

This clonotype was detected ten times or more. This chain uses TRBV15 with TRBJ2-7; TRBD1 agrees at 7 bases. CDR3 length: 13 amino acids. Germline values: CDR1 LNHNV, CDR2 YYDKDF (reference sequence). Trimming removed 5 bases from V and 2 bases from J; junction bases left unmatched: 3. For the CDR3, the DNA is TGTGCCACCAGCCGGGACAGAACCTACGAGCAGTACTTC. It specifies CATSRDRTYEQYF.

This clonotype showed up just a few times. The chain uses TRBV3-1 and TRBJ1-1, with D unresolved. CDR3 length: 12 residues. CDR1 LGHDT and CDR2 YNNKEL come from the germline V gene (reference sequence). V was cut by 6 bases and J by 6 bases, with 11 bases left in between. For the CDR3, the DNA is TGTGCCAGCAGGTTGAGGGAATCTGAAGCTTTCTTT. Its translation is CASRLRESEAFF.

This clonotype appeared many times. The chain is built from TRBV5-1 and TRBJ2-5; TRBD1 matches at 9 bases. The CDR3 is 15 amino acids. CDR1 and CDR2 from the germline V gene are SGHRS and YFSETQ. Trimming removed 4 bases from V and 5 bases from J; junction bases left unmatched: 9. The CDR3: CASSGGTGSGETQYF. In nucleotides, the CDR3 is TGCGCCAGCAGCGGAGGGACAGGGTCGGGGGAGACCCAGTACTTC. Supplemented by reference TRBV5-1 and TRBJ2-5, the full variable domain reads KAGVTQTPRYLIKTRGQQVTLSCSPISGHRSVSWYQQTPGQGLQFLFEYFSETQRNKGNFPGRFSGRQFSNSRSEMNVSTLELGDSALYLCASSGGTGSGETQYFGPGTRLLVL.

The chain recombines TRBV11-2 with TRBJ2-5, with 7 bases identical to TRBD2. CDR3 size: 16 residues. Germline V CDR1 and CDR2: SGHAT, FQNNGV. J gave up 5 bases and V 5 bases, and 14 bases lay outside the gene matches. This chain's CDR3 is CASSRPTGRVWETQYF. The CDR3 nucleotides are TGTGCCAGCAGCCGACCCACGGGGAGGGTTTGGGAGACCCAGTACTTC.

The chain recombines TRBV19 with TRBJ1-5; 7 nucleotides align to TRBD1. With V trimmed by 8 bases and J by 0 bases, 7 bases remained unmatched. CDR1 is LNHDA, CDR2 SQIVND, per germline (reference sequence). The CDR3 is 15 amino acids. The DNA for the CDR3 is TGTGCCAGTGGTGGGGACAGCCATAGCAATCAGCCCCAGCATTTT. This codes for CASGGDSHSNQPQHF.

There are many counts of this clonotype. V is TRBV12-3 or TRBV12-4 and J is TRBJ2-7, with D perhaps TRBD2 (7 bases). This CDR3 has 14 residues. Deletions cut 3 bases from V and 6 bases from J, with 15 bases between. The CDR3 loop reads CASSLGGGMVEQYF. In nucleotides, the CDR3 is TGTGCCAGCAGTTTGGGAGGGGGAATGGTCGAGCAGTACTTC.

The CDR3 here is CASSVGAGERETQYF. DNA for the CDR3: TGTGCCAGCAGCGTAGGGGCGGGAGAACGAGAGACCCAGTACTTC. The genes are TRBV6-1 and TRBJ2-5; 7 nucleotides agree with TRBD2. V shed 6 bases and J 4 bases; nucleotides not matched to a gene: 11. In germline, CDR1 is MNHNS, CDR2 SASEGT. The CDR3 totals 15 residues.

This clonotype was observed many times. CDR3 coding DNA: TGTGCCGGCTTCGGACGGGACACTTGCTCCTACGAGCAGTACTTC. Protein sequence: CAGFGRDTCSYEQYF. J is TRBJ2-7 and V is TRBV12-3 or TRBV12-4, with TRBD1 as a possible D gene (6 bases). V was shortened by 11 bases and J by 0 bases, with 20 bases between the two germline ends. The CDR3 sequence is 15 residues long.

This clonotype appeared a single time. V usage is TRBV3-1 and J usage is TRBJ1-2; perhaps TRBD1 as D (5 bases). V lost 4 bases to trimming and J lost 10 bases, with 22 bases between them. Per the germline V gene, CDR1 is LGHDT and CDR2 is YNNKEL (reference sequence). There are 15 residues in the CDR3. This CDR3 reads CASSPSVGGANDYTF. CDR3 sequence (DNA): TGTGCCAGCAGCCCATCAGTAGGAGGGGCCAATGACTACACCTTC.